This TCR beta chain was found in a study of T cell changes during pregnancy in multiple sclerosis. This CDR3 is 16 amino acids long. Germline V lookup: CDR1 SQVTM, CDR2 ANQGSEA. V lost 4 bases and J lost 0; bases outside the gene matches: 8. Sequenced by immunoSEQ multiplex PCR; TCRdb stores in-frame clones only, minus some. The sample shows about 70,000 clones, around 90% of them seen only once. This clonotype was obtained from a female donor with multiple sclerosis, enrolled in a pregnancy study. The chain carries TRBV29-1 and TRBJ2-1, with TRBD2 identical over 8 bases. Here the sequenced sample was CD4+ T cells from peripheral blood mononuclear cells, taken after pregnancy. CDR3 sequence: CSVVKAGGLSYNEQFF. The CDR3 DNA sequence: TGCAGCGTTGTGAAGGCGGGAGGCCTCTCCTACAATGAGCAGTTCTTC.